This is a list of T cell receptor beta chains from one sample in a study of PD-L1 blockade in urothelial cancer. This table comes from immunoSEQ multiplex PCR, and its TCRdb copy is limited to in-frame clones, with some not included. Altogether more than 55,000 clones are present, 75% to 90% being singletons, with the ten largest covering about 1.6%. This specimen consisted of PBMCs, obtained around atezolizumab (anti-PD-L1) treatment. These receptors all stem from a man in his 70s with urothelial cancer. The CDR3 runs from the conserved cysteine through the conserved F or W. Fields, in order: D gene, clone size, J gene, V gene, CDR3 DNA, CDR3 protein. D genes are given only for firm matches. A row's size may be missing; if present it is once, few, many or a size class.

TRBD2 | NA | TRBJ2-3 | TRBV29-1 | TGCAGCGTTGCTAGGACTAGCGGGAGCGTACCAGATACGCAGTATTTT | CSVARTSGSVPDTQYF
NA | once | TRBJ2-3 | TRBV14 | TGTGCCAGCAGCCAATTAATAAGCGATACGCAGTATTTT | CASSQLISDTQYF
TRBD2 | NA | TRBJ2-1 | TRBV14 | TGTGCCAGCAGCCGGTATCTAGCGGGAGGGCCTGGAAATGAGCAGTTCTTC | CASSRYLAGGPGNEQFF
TRBD1 | NA | TRBJ1-1 | TRBV18 | TGTGCCAGCTCACCCGGGACAGTCAACACTGAAGCTTTCTTT | CASSPGTVNTEAFF
NA | once | TRBJ1-5 | TRBV21-1 | TGTGCCAGCAATCGTACCGCCCCGAGTCAGCCCCAGCATTTT | CASNRTAPSQPQHF
TRBD2 | NA | TRBJ2-1 | TRBV28 | TGTGCCAGCAGTCTCCAATTGACTAGCGGGAGAAGTGATGAGCAGTTCTTC | CASSLQLTSGRSDEQFF
NA | NA | TRBJ1-2 | TRBV12-5 | TGTGCTAGTGGTTTCGGGAGAACCTATGGCTACACCTTC | CASGFGRTYGYTF
NA | NA | TRBJ2-7 | TRBV7-2 | TGTGCCAGCAGGCTAGGTGGTACAACCTACGAGCAGTACTTC | CASRLGGTTYEQYF
NA | NA | TRBJ2-5 | TRBV4-1 | TGCGCCAGCAGCCAACGGGACTTGGAAACGGTGCAGTACTTC | CASSQRDLETVQYF
NA | NA | TRBJ2-7 | TRBV28 | TGTGCCAGCAGTTTTAGCTCCTACGAGCAGTACTTC | CASSFSSYEQYF
TRBD2 | few | TRBJ2-1 | TRBV6-1 | TGTGCCAGCAGTGAAGCGGGAGGGTCCGGCGGTGAGCAGTTCTTC | CASSEAGGSGGEQFF
TRBD2 | once | TRBJ2-7 | TRBV28 | TGTGCCAGCAGTTTCTCTAGCGGGAGGGGTTACGAGCAGTACTTC | CASSFSSGRGYEQYF
NA | once | TRBJ1-4 | TRBV28 | TGTGCCAGCAGTAGAGTTCATGCAACTAATGAAAAACTGTTTTTT | CASSRVHATNEKLFF
NA | NA | TRBJ1-1 | TRBV28 | TGTGCCAGCAGTTTAACTGTGATGAACACTGAAGCTTTCTTT | CASSLTVMNTEAFF
TRBD1 | NA | TRBJ1-5 | TRBV2 | TGTGCCAGCAGCCGGGACAGGGGGCATGATCAGCCCCAGCATTTT | CASSRDRGHDQPQHF
TRBD2 | NA | TRBJ2-3 | TRBV19 | TGTGCCAGTAAAACTAGCGGGAGGAAAGATACGCAGTATTTT | CASKTSGRKDTQYF
NA | NA | TRBJ2-7 | TRBV2 | TGTGCCAGCAGATCGGACAGTTATACCTACGAGCAGTACTTC | CASRSDSYTYEQYF
NA | NA | TRBJ2-1 | TRBV5-1 | TGCGCCAGCAGGGGTGGCGGGGGCCTACTCTACAATGAGCAGTTCTTC | CASRGGGGLLYNEQFF
TRBD2 | NA | TRBJ2-1 | TRBV5-5 | TGTGCCAGCAGCCGTCGGCCGCCAACTAGCGGAGGGACCGGCGATGAGCAGTTCTTC | CASSRRPPTSGGTGDEQFF
NA | NA | TRBJ2-7 | TRBV6-5 | TGTGCCAGCAGACCACAGACAGAAGCCTACGAGCAGTACTTC | CASRPQTEAYEQYF
TRBD2 | NA | TRBJ2-7 | TRBV7-8 | TGTGCCAGCAGCTTAGTAGCGGGAGGGCCGTACGAGCAGTACTTC | CASSLVAGGPYEQYF
TRBD2 | few | TRBJ2-2 | TRBV5-1 | TGCGCCGGACTAGCGGGGAACGGGGAGCTGTTTTTT | CAGLAGNGELFF
TRBD2 | NA | TRBJ2-3 | TRBV4-3 | TGCGCCAGCAGCCAAATATCGAGGGGAGGGGGCACAGATACGCAGTATTTT | CASSQISRGGGTDTQYF
NA | NA | TRBJ2-1 | TRBV4-3 | TGCGCCAGCAGCCAAGAATATTTGAGGGTGATTCGGGGAAATGAGCAGTTCTTC | CASSQEYLRVIRGNEQFF
TRBD1 | once | TRBJ1-2 | TRBV19 | TGTGCCAGTAGTCCCCGGACAGGAGCTAACTATGGCTACACCTTC | CASSPRTGANYGYTF
NA | NA | TRBJ2-7 | TRBV21-1 | TGTGCCAGCAGCAAAGTTGGTTGGACCAGGGTCAACGAGCAGTACTTC | CASSKVGWTRVNEQYF